This is a list of T cell receptor beta chains from one sample in a study of shared clonotypes between healthy human individuals. Profiling relied on immunoSEQ multiplex PCR, and the TCRdb table lists in-frame clones only, not all of them. The table shows under 550,000 clones, with less than 96% occurring only once. The sequenced material came from naive CD4+ T cells sorted from blood. The receptor set was obtained from a woman in her 30s in good health. CDR3s include the opening cysteine and the closing phenylalanine or tryptophan. D genes are given only for firm matches. Clone size appears in some rows only: once, few, many, or a class for an expanded clone.

cdr3_length clone_size d_call j_call v_call cdr3_nt cdr3_aa
15 . TRBD1 TRBJ1-3 TRBV9 TGTGCCAGCAGCGCCCGGGAGGGGGCTATCAACACCATATATTTT CASSAREGAINTIYF
15 . . TRBJ2-7 TRBV7-9 TGTGCCAGCAGCTTAGGGGCGGTTAGCTCCTACGAGCAGTACTTC CASSLGAVSSYEQYF
14 . TRBD1 TRBJ1-1 TRBV7-9 TGTGCCAGCAGCTCGACAGGGGCGCTAGGGAAAGCTTTCTTT CASSSTGALGKAFF
15 . . TRBJ2-5 TRBV9 TGTGCCAGCAGCGGACTCCTTATAGGGGCAGAGACCCAGTACTTC CASSGLLIGAETQYF
18 . TRBD2 TRBJ2-2 TRBV19 TGTGCCAGTAAGACGACGGCAGCTAGCGGGAGTAGTACCGGGGAGCTGTTTTTT CASKTTAASGSSTGELFF
14 . . TRBJ2-2 TRBV19 TGTGCCAGTAGTCGAGGGGCGAACACCGGGGAGCTGTTTTTT CASSRGANTGELFF
14 . . TRBJ1-5 TRBV10-2 TGCGCCAGCAGTGTCAAACATAGCAATCAGCCCCAGCATTTT CASSVKHSNQPQHF
15 . TRBD1 TRBJ2-3 TRBV11-1 TGTGCCAGCAGCCCCGGACAGGGCGACCGTAATACGCAGTATTTT CASSPGQGDRNTQYF
14 . . TRBJ2-3 TRBV5-1 TGCGCCAGCAGCTTGACAGGGCTAACAGATACGCAGTATTTT CASSLTGLTDTQYF
14 . . TRBJ1-5 TRBV10-2 TGCGCCAGCAGTGGGCAGGGGTACAATCAGCCCCAGCATTTT CASSGQGYNQPQHF
14 . . TRBJ2-6 TRBV28 TGTGCCAGCAAGGTCTACTCTGGGGCCAACGTCCTGACTTTC CASKVYSGANVLTF
13 . . TRBJ1-5 TRBV28 TGTGCTTCCTCCCGGGCCCCCAATCAGCCCCAGCATTTT CASSRAPNQPQHF
12 once TRBD1 TRBJ2-7 TRBV28 TGTGCCAGCAGTTTACCAGGGGGCGAGCAGTACTTC CASSLPGGEQYF
13 . . TRBJ2-3 TRBV7-2 TGTGCCAGCCGGGACTGGGTCACAGATACGCAGTATTTT CASRDWVTDTQYF
15 . . TRBJ1-2 TRBV6-5 TGTGCCAGCAGTTACGAAGGGAGTTCTGTCTATGGCTACACCTTC CASSYEGSSVYGYTF
14 . TRBD1 TRBJ2-7 TRBV5-4 TGTGCCAGCAGCAGGGGACAGGGCGTTTACGAGCAGTACTTC CASSRGQGVYEQYF
14 . TRBD2 TRBJ2-7 TRBV6-5 TGTGCCAGCAGGGAGAGCGGGAACTCCTACGAGCAGTACTTC CASRESGNSYEQYF
12 . TRBD1 TRBJ2-7 TRBV2 TGTGCCAGCAGTGGACAGGGCTACGAGCAGTACTTC CASSGQGYEQYF
12 . . TRBJ1-4 TRBV4-1 TGCGCCAGCAGCCAAGATCGGGGAAAACTGTTTTTT CASSQDRGKLFF
15 . TRBD1 TRBJ1-1 TRBV6-5 TGTGCCAGCAGGCAAGTGACAGGGCTTTCCGCTGAAGCTTTCTTT CASRQVTGLSAEAFF
15 . . TRBJ1-1 TRBV5-1 TGCGCCAGCAGCTTGTCAACAGCAATGAACACTGAAGCTTTCTTT CASSLSTAMNTEAFF
14 . . TRBJ1-3 TRBV6-1 TGTGCCAGCAGTGACGGCTACTCTGGAAACACCATATATTTT CASSDGYSGNTIYF
13 . . TRBJ1-5 TRBV7-9 TGTGCCAGCAGCTCAACTACAAATCAGCCCCAGCATTTT CASSSTTNQPQHF
13 once TRBD1 TRBJ1-2 TRBV6-5 TGTGCCAGCAGTAGGACAGGTCTCTATGGCTACACCTTC CASSRTGLYGYTF
13 . . TRBJ2-5 TRBV23-1 TGCGCCAGCAGGAAAGGGATTAGGAAGACCCAGTACTTC CASRKGIRKTQYF
14 . . TRBJ2-1 TRBV29-1 TGCAGCGTCCCCCACAGGGAGGGGTACAATGAGCAGTTCTTC CSVPHREGYNEQFF
15 once . TRBJ2-7 TRBV18 TGTGCCAGCTCACCACGGGGGAATAGGGCCTACGAGCAGTACTTC CASSPRGNRAYEQYF
15 . TRBD1 TRBJ1-4 TRBV5-1 TGCGCCAGCAGCTTGGGAGGACAGGGCTACGAAAAACTGTTTTTT CASSLGGQGYEKLFF
17 . TRBD1 TRBJ1-4 TRBV5-1 TGCGCCAGCAGCCCAGGACAGGGTCCTACTACGAATGAAAAACTGTTTTTT CASSPGQGPTTNEKLFF
12 . TRBD1 TRBJ2-7 TRBV10-3 TGTGCCATCCGGACAGGGGGCTACGAGCAGTACTTC CAIRTGGYEQYF
15 . . TRBJ1-3 TRBV18 TGTGCCAGCTCACCATTTGGAGGGGGAGAAAACACCATATATTTT CASSPFGGGENTIYF
16 . TRBD1 TRBJ1-1 TRBV5-1 TGCGCCAGTAAATTGGGTTTAGGGACAGGTAAAGCTGAAGCTTTCTTT CASKLGLGTGKAEAFF
15 . . TRBJ2-7 TRBV19 TGTGCCAGTAGTATTCGGGGCGGGCAGAGCTACGAGCAGTACTTC CASSIRGGQSYEQYF
12 . . TRBJ2-1 TRBV2 TGTGCCAGCAGTTTACAGGGATATGAGCAGTTCTTC CASSLQGYEQFF
15 . . TRBJ2-7 TRBV7-2 TGTGCCAGCAGCTTACAGCCAGGACCGTCCTACGAGCAGTACTTC CASSLQPGPSYEQYF
14 . TRBD1 TRBJ1-1 TRBV7-9 TGTGCCAGCAGCTTAAAGGGGGCGAGGACTGAAGCTTTCTTT CASSLKGARTEAFF
14 . TRBD1 TRBJ1-2 TRBV5-1 TGCGCCAGCAGCGGGGGACAGGGGGCTGATGGCTACACCTTC CASSGGQGADGYTF
14 . TRBD2 TRBJ2-1 TRBV19 TGTGCCAGTAGTTTTCAGCGGGAGCTCAATGAGCAGTTCTTC CASSFQRELNEQFF
15 . . TRBJ2-3 TRBV28 TGTGCCAGCAGTTTATCATGGCAGGTTGCGGATACGCAGTATTTT CASSLSWQVADTQYF
16 . . TRBJ2-7 TRBV11-2 TGTGCCAGCAGCTTAGATCTTCGGGGTTTGACCTACGAGCAGTACTTC CASSLDLRGLTYEQYF
16 . . TRBJ2-7 TRBV4-1 TGCGCCAGCAGCCAAGGGGGCGGGCGTTCCGCTTACGAGCAGTACTTC CASSQGGGRSAYEQYF
15 . TRBD2 TRBJ2-7 TRBV11-2 TGTGCCAGCAGTTGGACTAGCGGGAGGTCCTACGAGCAGTACTTC CASSWTSGRSYEQYF
16 . TRBD2 TRBJ2-7 TRBV15 TGTGCCACCAGCAGAGACGCGGGGGGCAGTCTCTACGAGCAGTACTTC CATSRDAGGSLYEQYF
15 . . TRBJ2-7 TRBV7-9 TGTGCCAGCAGCTTAGCTGCAGGGGGGCAAACGAGGCAGTACTTC CASSLAAGGQTRQYF
13 . . TRBJ1-5 TRBV28 TGTGCCAGTAGTCCAGGGATAGATCAGCCCCAGCATTTT CASSPGIDQPQHF